One sample yielded the 26 T cell receptor beta chains listed below, sequenced in a study of T cells in Graves' hyperthyroidism and ophthalmopathy. RNA transcripts yielded amplified TCR beta CDR3 regions. HTBI primers were used for first-round RT-PCR of the TCR CDR3. TCRdb analysed the multiplex PCR reads with MiXCR anew, one entry per CDR3 protein. There are roughly 720,000 distinct CDR3 sequences in the sample; 17% occur only once, and around 16% lies in the top ten. The specimen sequenced was blood. All receptors derive from a man aged 45-65 years with Graves' hyperthyroidism.

This clonotype was recorded many times. The CDR3 region has the DNA TGTGCCAGCAGTCTAGCGGGGAGACTTTACAATGAGCAGTTCTTC. This sequence encodes CASSLAGRLYNEQFF. J is TRBJ2-1 and V is TRBV6-2 or TRBV6-3; 9 nucleotides align to TRBD2. The CDR3 loop spans 15 amino acids. The V and J ends lost 5 bases and 4 bases, in that order; junction bases with no gene match: 6. Per germline, CDR1 MNHEY and CDR2 SVGEGT.

The J gene is TRBJ1-1, the V gene TRBV6-1, with D unclear. CDR1 is MNHNS and CDR2 is SASEGT in the germline V gene. The CDR3 is 17 residues long. V lost 0 bases and J 0 bases, leaving 14 bases between the germline ends. The CDR3 is CASSEALTETLNTEAFF. CDR3 DNA: TGTGCCAGCAGTGAAGCGCTAACGGAGACGTTGAACACTGAAGCTTTCTTT.

This clonotype was found a few times. V usage is TRBV6-5 and J usage is TRBJ2-7; tentative D call: TRBD1 (5 bases). V shed 4 bases and J shed 2 bases, with 15 bases lying between them. The CDR3 totals 15 residues. Germline V gene lookup returns CDR1 MNHEY and CDR2 SVGAGI. The CDR3 sequence is CASSSILRQTYEQYF. CDR3 coding DNA: TGTGCCAGCAGTTCCATACTTAGACAGACCTACGAGCAGTACTTC.

This clonotype appeared a few times. The genes are TRBV9 and TRBJ2-3; TRBD1 agrees at 9 bases. Germline V gene sequence: CDR1 SGDLS, CDR2 YYNGEE. The J segment lost 4 bases and the V segment lost 4 bases, leaving 10 bases of the junction unmatched. The CDR3 totals 16 residues. CDR3 bases: TGTGCCAGCAGCCCCCGGACAGGGGATCTGTCAGATACGCAGTATTTT. Its translation: CASSPRTGDLSDTQYF.

This clonotype was found many times. In DNA form, the CDR3 reads TGTGCCAGCAGTTTTACGGACTATTACGAGCAGTACTTC. As protein: CASSFTDYYEQYF. The chain employs TRBV12-3 or TRBV12-4 and TRBJ2-7; TRBD2 is a possible D gene (6 bases). The germline V and J ends were trimmed by 3 bases and 4 bases, with 10 bases remaining between them. The CDR3 has 13 residues.

The rearrangement uses TRBV29-1 and TRBJ1-5, with 8 nucleotides matching TRBD1. CDR3 length: 12 residues. The V gene's germline CDR1 is SQVTM and CDR2 ANQGSEA. V trimming: 7 bases; J trimming: 5 bases; junction bases outside the gene matches: 4. The CDR3 DNA sequence: TGCAGCGCCGCGACAGGGGATCAGCCCCAGCATTTT. This codes for CSAATGDQPQHF.

The rearrangement links TRBV5-6 to TRBJ2-2, with 7 positions matching TRBD2. Germline CDR1 and CDR2: SGHDT and YYEEEE. This CDR3 has 15 amino acids. J lost 4 bases, V lost 4 bases, and 7 bases had no gene match. The CDR3 DNA reads as TGTGCCAGCAGCCCCGGGGGGTACTCCACCGGGGAGCTGTTTTTT. Translation gives CASSPGGYSTGELFF.

V usage is TRBV19 and J usage is TRBJ1-1; D remains unclear. The germline V gene encodes CDR1 LNHDA and CDR2 SQIVND (reference sequence). There are 12 residues in the CDR3. The V gene lost 5 bases and the J gene lost 6 bases, with 10 bases spanning the gap. The CDR3 bases are TGTGCCAGTAGTCCGCGGAGGTCTGAAGCTTTCTTT. It is translated as CASSPRRSEAFF.

This clonotype came up many times. This CDR3 is CASSLIRYGSYEQYF. In DNA form, the CDR3 reads TGTGCCAGCAGTTTAATCCGGTACGGCTCCTACGAGCAGTACTTC. The chain is built from TRBV28 and TRBJ2-7, with D unclear. The CDR3 runs 15 residues. V was cut by 2 bases and J by 0 bases, with 11 bases left in between. CDR1 is MDHEN and CDR2 is SYDVKM in the germline V gene. Full variable domain (missing parts from reference TRBV28 and TRBJ2-7): DVKVTQSSRYLVKRTGEKVFLECVQDMDHENMFWYRQDPGLGLRLIYFSYDVKMKEKGDIPEGYSVSREKKERFSLILESASTNQTSMYLCASSLIRYGSYEQYFGPGTRLTVT.

The sample holds many counts of this clonotype. This chain joins TRBV28 and TRBJ2-7; the match to TRBD2 covers 12 bases. The trim removed 5 bases at V and 4 bases at J, leaving 9 bases unmatched. Germline CDR1 MDHEN, CDR2 SYDVKM. CDR3 length equals 16 residues. The CDR3, as DNA: TGTGCCAGCAGTCAATTGACTAGCGGGAGAACGTACGAGCAGTACTTC. This sequence encodes CASSQLTSGRTYEQYF. The whole variable domain, remainder taken from reference TRBV28 and TRBJ2-7, is DVKVTQSSRYLVKRTGEKVFLECVQDMDHENMFWYRQDPGLGLRLIYFSYDVKMKEKGDIPEGYSVSREKKERFSLILESASTNQTSMYLCASSQLTSGRTYEQYFGPGTRLTVT.

The genes are TRBV7-9 and TRBJ2-2; possibly TRBD2 for D (6 bases). The CDR3 runs to 14 residues. V lost 5 bases and J lost 4, with 11 bases in between. Germline lookup yields CDR1 SEHNR and CDR2 FQNEAQ (reference sequence). This CDR3 reads CASSHSGATGELFF. CDR3 bases: TGTGCCAGCAGCCATAGCGGAGCCACCGGGGAGCTGTTTTTT.

The sample holds many counts of this clonotype. The genes are TRBV5-1 and TRBJ1-2; 7 nucleotides agree with TRBD1. In germline, CDR1 is SGHRS, CDR2 YFSETQ. This CDR3 comprises 15 residues. V dropped 4 bases and J dropped 0; count of bases not matched to a gene: 6. The CDR3 loop reads CASSPRDRPNYGYTF. The CDR3 DNA follows: TGCGCCAGCAGCCCCCGGGACAGACCTAACTATGGCTACACCTTC.

The V and J genes are TRBV29-1 and TRBJ2-1; D gene ambiguous. Germline V gene data show CDR1 as SQVTM and CDR2 as ANQGSEA. The CDR3 has 15 amino acids. V lost 4 bases and J 0 bases, leaving 13 bases between the germline ends. The CDR3 bases are TGCAGCGTTGTCGGTCAGGTCAGCTCCTACAATGAGCAGTTCTTC. This encodes CSVVGQVSSYNEQFF.

The sample holds many counts of this clonotype. This chain links TRBV5-1 with TRBJ2-7; 7 bases line up with TRBD1. V lost 3 bases to trimming and J lost 2 bases; unmatched junction nucleotides: 8. This CDR3 is 15 amino acids long. Germline CDR1 is SGHRS and CDR2 is YFSETQ. CDR3 coding DNA: TGCGCCAGCAGCTCGTCCGTGACAGGGACCTACGAGCAGTACTTC. Amino acid sequence: CASSSSVTGTYEQYF. Complete variable domain (other parts from reference TRBV5-1 and TRBJ2-7): KAGVTQTPRYLIKTRGQQVTLSCSPISGHRSVSWYQQTPGQGLQFLFEYFSETQRNKGNFPGRFSGRQFSNSRSEMNVSTLELGDSALYLCASSSSVTGTYEQYFGPGTRLTVT.

In its sample, this clonotype was seen a few times. The chain is built from TRBV5-1 and TRBJ1-1; 9 bases are a match to TRBD1. The germline V gene encodes CDR1 SGHRS and CDR2 YFSETQ. The CDR3 sequence is 15 residues long. The trim removed 2 bases at V and 1 base at J, leaving 3 bases unmatched. CDR3 amino acids: CASSLGQGTNTEAFF. CDR3 nucleotide sequence: TGCGCCAGCAGCTTAGGACAGGGGACGAACACTGAAGCTTTCTTT.

The chain joins TRBV6-1 to TRBJ2-1; TRBD2 matches 7 bases. The CDR3 is made up of 15 amino acids. Germline V CDR1 and CDR2: MNHNS, SASEGT. V trimming: 2 bases; J trimming: 7 bases; junction bases outside the gene matches: 8. The CDR3 region has the DNA TGTGCCAGCAGTGAATGGGGGGAGGGCCGGAATGAGCAGTTCTTC. The encoded protein is CASSEWGEGRNEQFF.

In its sample, this clonotype was seen many times. V is TRBV4-3 and J is TRBJ1-6; TRBD1 aligns across 9 bases. Germline loops: CDR1 LGHNA, CDR2 YSLEER. V shed 0 bases, J shed 9 bases, and the junction held 6 bases outside the gene matches. The CDR3 contains 16 residues. CDR3 DNA sequence: TGCGCCAGCAGCCAAGATCTGCGGACAGGGGCTTCACCCCTCCACTTT. Its protein product is CASSQDLRTGASPLHF.

This clonotype has only a few counts. The chain has TRBV7-2 and TRBJ2-7; maybe TRBD2 (6 bases). CDR1 is SGHTA and CDR2 is FQGNSA in the germline V gene. This CDR3 is built from 13 residues. V was trimmed by 7 bases and J by 5 bases, leaving 15 bases between them. CDR3 region: CASKRAGINEQYF. The DNA for the CDR3 is TGTGCCAGCAAGCGGGCAGGGATAAACGAGCAGTACTTC.

The chain combines TRBV7-2 with TRBJ2-1, with D possibly called TRBD1 or TRBD2 (5 bases each). Per germline, CDR1 SGHTA and CDR2 FQGNSA. This CDR3 spans 16 amino acids. The V end was cut by 6 bases, the J end by 7 bases, with 22 bases between. Written as DNA, the CDR3 is TGTGCCAGCAGGGACACCCGGGGACCTAGCATTAATGAGCAGTTCTTC. This codes for CASRDTRGPSINEQFF.

This clonotype was detected only a few times. The chain has TRBV30 and TRBJ2-7; 7 nucleotides line up with TRBD1. Germline V gene lookup returns CDR1 GTSNPN and CDR2 SVGIG (reference sequence). Trimming removed 6 bases from V and 5 bases from J; junction bases left unmatched: 16. The length of the CDR3 is 15 residues. The CDR3: CACRPLTGTANEQYF. For the CDR3, the DNA is TGTGCCTGTAGACCACTAACTGGGACAGCTAACGAGCAGTACTTC.

This clonotype came up many times. The chain links TRBV15 to TRBJ2-5; 7 bases line up with TRBD2. The CDR3 extends over 16 amino acids. Germline CDR1 LNHNV, CDR2 YYDKDF (reference sequence). V lost 0 bases to trimming and J lost 5 bases; unmatched junction nucleotides: 9. The CDR3: CATSREAGRVYETQYF. In DNA form, the CDR3 reads TGTGCCACCAGCAGAGAAGCAGGGAGGGTGTATGAGACCCAGTACTTC.

This sequence joins TRBV5-1 and TRBJ1-1; 8 bases fit TRBD1. CDR1 and CDR2 (germline): SGHRS, YFSETQ. With V trimmed by 2 bases and J by 8 bases, 5 bases remained unmatched. This CDR3 has 13 amino acids. The CDR3 sequence: CASSLWDRREAFF. DNA for the CDR3: TGCGCCAGCAGCTTATGGGACAGGAGAGAAGCTTTCTTT.

This chain links TRBV6-1 with TRBJ2-3; the D gene is possibly TRBD2 (5 bases). The CDR3 consists of 14 residues. Per germline, CDR1 MNHNS and CDR2 SASEGT. Between the trimmed V and J ends, which lost 9 bases and 2 bases, there was a span of 15 bases. Here the CDR3 reads CASESGSNTDTQYF. Written as DNA, the CDR3 is TGTGCCAGTGAGAGTGGGAGTAACACAGATACGCAGTATTTT.

This clonotype has only a few counts. This chain uses TRBV7-9 with TRBJ1-1, with 8 bases fitting TRBD1. Trimming cost V 5 bases and J 6 bases; bases outside gene matches: 14. Germline V gene data show CDR1 as SEHNR and CDR2 as FQNEAQ (reference sequence). The CDR3 consists of 16 residues. DNA for the CDR3: TGTGCCAGCAGCCCGCGCCCTCAGGGGGCAGGCGCTGAAGCTTTCTTT. This gives the protein CASSPRPQGAGAEAFF.

A few counts support this clonotype. The chain couples TRBV10-3 to TRBJ2-1; D ambiguous. V was clipped by 6 bases and J by 8 bases, with 11 bases between them. The CDR3 has 12 residues. In germline, CDR1 is ENHRY, CDR2 SYGVKD. For the CDR3, the DNA is TGTGCCATCAGCATGTCAGACGATGAGCAGTTCTTC. Its translation: CAISMSDDEQFF.

The rearrangement joins TRBV7-9 to TRBJ2-1, with a weak D call TRBD2 (6 bases). The germline CDR1 and CDR2 sequences are SEHNR and FQNEAQ (reference sequence). The V end was cut by 1 base, the J end by 3 bases, with 7 bases between. The CDR3 is 14 residues long. The CDR3 sequence is CASSLGEVYNEQFF. The CDR3 region has the DNA TGTGCCAGCAGCTTAGGGGAGGTCTACAATGAGCAGTTCTTC.